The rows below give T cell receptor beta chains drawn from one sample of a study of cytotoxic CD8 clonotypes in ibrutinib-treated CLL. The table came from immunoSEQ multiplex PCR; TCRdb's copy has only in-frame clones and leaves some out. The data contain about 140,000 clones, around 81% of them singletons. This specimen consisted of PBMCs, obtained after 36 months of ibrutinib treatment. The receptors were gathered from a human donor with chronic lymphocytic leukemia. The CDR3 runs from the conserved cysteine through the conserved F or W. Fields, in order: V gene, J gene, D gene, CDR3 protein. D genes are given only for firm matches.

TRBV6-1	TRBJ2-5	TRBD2	CASSEVGGGQETQYF
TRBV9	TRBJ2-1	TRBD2	CASSWGAGGSNEQFF
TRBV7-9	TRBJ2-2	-	CASSFGQNTGELFF
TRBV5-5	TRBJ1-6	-	CASSLEDGFLRNSPLHF
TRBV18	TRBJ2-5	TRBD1	CASSGTDQETQYF
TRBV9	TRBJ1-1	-	CASSVASTNTEAFF
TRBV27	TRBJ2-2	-	CASSLLALGANTGELFF
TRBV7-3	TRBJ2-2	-	CASSATNTGELFF
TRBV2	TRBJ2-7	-	CASSLDNYEQYF
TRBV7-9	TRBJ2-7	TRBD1	CASSATGTGYYEQYF
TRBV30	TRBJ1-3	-	CAWSVGTHSGNTIYF
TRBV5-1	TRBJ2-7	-	CASSLWARATYEQYF
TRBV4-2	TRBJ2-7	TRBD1	CASSLQGVTNLQYF
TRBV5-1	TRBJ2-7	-	CASSPKGYEQYF
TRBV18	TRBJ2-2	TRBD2	CASSPLGTSGSGTGELFF
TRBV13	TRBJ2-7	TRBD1	CASSSDRGLYEQYF
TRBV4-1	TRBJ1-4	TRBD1	CASSQEGVTGENEKLFF
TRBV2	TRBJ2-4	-	CASRIEGLAKNIQYF
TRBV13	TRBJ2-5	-	CASSLLLAPQETQYF
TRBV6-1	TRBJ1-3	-	CASKGIGHSGNTIYF